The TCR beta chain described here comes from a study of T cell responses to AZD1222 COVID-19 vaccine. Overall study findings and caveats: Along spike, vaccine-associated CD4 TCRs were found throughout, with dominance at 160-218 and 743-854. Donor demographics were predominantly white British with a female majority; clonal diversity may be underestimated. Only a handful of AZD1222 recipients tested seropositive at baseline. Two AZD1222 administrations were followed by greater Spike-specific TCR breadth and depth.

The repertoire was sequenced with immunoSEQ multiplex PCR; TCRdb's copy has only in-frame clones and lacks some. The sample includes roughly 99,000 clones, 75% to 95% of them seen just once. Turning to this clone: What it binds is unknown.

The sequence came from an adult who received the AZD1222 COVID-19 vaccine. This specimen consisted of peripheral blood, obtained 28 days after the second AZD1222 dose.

In DNA, the CDR3 is TGTGCCAGCAGTCGATCGACAGGGAGGGCCTCCTATAATTCACCCCTCCACTTT. This gives the protein CASSRSTGRASYNSPLHF. This rearrangement joins TRBV6-6 to TRBJ1-6, with 7 bases aligning to TRBD1. CDR3 length equals 18 residues. The germline CDR1 and CDR2 sequences are MNHNY and SVGAGI (reference sequence). V lost 5 bases, J lost 0 bases, and 10 bases stayed unmatched.